The clone carrying this T cell receptor (beta chain) was observed many times. The antigen is undetermined. The sample originates from a study of read filtering for tumor transcriptome and immune sequencing. Background on the study: TCR-mapped reads were about 3.5 to 11 million with IR-seq versus about 75 to 1,400 with RNA-seq. Study results and caveats: RNA-seq captured clonotypes less deeply and reliably than IR-seq. Correlation between methods rose after single-read clonotypes were removed.

Molecular barcoded adaptors covering alpha/delta and beta/gamma chains were used on 400 to 450 ng RNA. Each CDR3 protein is one row after TCRdb ran MiXCR on the reads. The profile shows some 120,000 distinct CDR3 sequences, under 15% of them singletons. The CDR3 covers 15 residues. The V gene end was trimmed by 2 bases and the J gene end by 4 bases; junction bases not matched to a gene: 5. Per germline, CDR1 LGHDT and CDR2 YNNKEL (reference sequence). Source material: a population of CD138-negative cells sorted from bone marrow. The TCR originated in a donor aged 40 or older with multiple myeloma. The V gene is TRBV3-1, the J gene TRBJ2-1, with 7 nucleotides matching TRBD2. CDR3: CASSQTRTSYNEQFF. In DNA, the CDR3 is TGTGCCAGCAGCCAAACAAGGACTAGTTACAATGAGCAGTTCTTC.